The sequence of this T cell receptor (beta chain) was determined in a study of tumor-infiltrating lymphocytes in primary liver carcinoma. As for the study in general: By surgical resection, the patients were treated for their primary liver carcinoma.

Extraction also yielded germline DNA, while blood RNA was obtained from unsorted whole blood. Chronic HBV infection affected patients, none of whom had received treatment. TCR beta cDNA was reverse-transcribed from 400 to 500 ng of total RNA. The reaction used a constant-region primer and ProtoScript II reverse transcriptase. Libraries covering TCR beta were generated through three nested multiplex PCR rounds (using a slightly modified ARM-PCR). Each of the first two PCR rounds ran roughly 9 cycles with TRBV1-TRBV30 forward and C-beta reverse primers. Using its own MiXCR run on the multiplex PCR reads, TCRdb lists one record per CDR3 protein. The table includes almost 200,000 distinct CDR3 sequences, about two thirds detected once. The CDR3 is made up of 16 amino acids. Germline V gives CDR1 SGHAT, CDR2 FQNNGV. On this clonotype itself: Relative to the germline gene, one junction end is altered; a read error may explain this.

Input material: peripheral blood. This clonotype originated in an older woman with primary liver carcinoma and hepatitis B virus infection. The rearrangement uses TRBV11-2 and TRBJ2-7, with 7 bases that match TRBD2. CDR3 region: CASRSGRGFLYAGQDF. The DNA for the CDR3 is TGTGCCAGCAGATCAGGGAGGGGATTCCTATACGCGGGGCAGGATTTC.